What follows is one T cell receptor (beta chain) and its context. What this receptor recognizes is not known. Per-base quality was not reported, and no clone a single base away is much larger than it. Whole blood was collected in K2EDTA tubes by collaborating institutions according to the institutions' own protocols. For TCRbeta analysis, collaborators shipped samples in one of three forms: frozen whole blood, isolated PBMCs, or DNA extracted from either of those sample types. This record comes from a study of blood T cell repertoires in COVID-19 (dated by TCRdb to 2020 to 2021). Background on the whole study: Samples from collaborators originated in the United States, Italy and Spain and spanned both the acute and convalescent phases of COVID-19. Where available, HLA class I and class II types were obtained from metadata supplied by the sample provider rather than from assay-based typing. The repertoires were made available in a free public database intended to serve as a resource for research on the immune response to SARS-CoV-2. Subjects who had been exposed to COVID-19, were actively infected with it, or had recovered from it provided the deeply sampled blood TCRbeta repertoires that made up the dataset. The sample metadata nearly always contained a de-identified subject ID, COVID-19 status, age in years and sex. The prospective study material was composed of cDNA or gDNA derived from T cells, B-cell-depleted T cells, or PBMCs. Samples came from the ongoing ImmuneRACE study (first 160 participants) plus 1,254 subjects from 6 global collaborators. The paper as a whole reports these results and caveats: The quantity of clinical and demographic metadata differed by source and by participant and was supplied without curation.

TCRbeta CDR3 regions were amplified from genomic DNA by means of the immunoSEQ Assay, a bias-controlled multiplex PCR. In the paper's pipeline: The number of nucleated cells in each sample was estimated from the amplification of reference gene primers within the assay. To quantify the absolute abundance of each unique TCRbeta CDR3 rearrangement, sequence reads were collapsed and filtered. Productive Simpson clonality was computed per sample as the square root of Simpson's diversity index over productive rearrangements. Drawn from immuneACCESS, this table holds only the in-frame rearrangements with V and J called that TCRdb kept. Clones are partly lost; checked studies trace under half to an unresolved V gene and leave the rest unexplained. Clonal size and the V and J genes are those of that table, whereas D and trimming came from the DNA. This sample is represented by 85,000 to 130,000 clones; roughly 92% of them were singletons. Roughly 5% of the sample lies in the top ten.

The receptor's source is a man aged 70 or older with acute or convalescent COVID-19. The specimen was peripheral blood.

The DNA sequence is as follows: TGCGCCAGCAGCCCCTCCGATGGCCCAGAGACCCAGTACTTC. Its product reads: CASSPSDGPETQYF. The chain links TRBV5-1 with TRBJ2-5, with the D gene uncertain. V is pared back by 4 bases and J by 4 bases, with 14 bases lying between the germline termini. The CDR3, from cysteine to phenylalanine, totals 14 residues. Only CDR3 DNA is held: 42 bases, read in frame from base 1. Via the germline V gene, CDR1 is SGHRS and CDR2 YFSETQ.